This is a list of T cell receptor beta chains from one sample in a study of response to subunit inactivated influenza vaccine. Using its own MiXCR run on the RT-PCR reads, TCRdb lists one record per CDR3 protein. The sample comprises about 300,000 distinct CDR3 sequences, 21% of which are singletons, and roughly 10% rests with the top ten. The specimen comprised PBMCs from blood, sampled 21 months after vaccination. The receptors were gathered from a man between 50 and 75 years old who received an inactivated influenza vaccine. Each CDR3 is given with its conserved first and last residue. A D gene is named only where the DNA matches it firmly. Some rows have no size entry. The others give once, few or many, or a class for an expanded clone.

. TRBJ2-1 TRBD2 TRBV4-2 TGTGCCAGCAGCCAAGATACTAGCGGGAGGAGTGAGCAGTTCTTC CASSQDTSGRSEQFF
. TRBJ1-1 . TRBV10-3 TGTGCCATCAACAGGGATCCTAACACTGAAGCTTTCTTT CAINRDPNTEAFF
. TRBJ1-4 . TRBV27 TGTGCCAGCAGTGACCGACACCGGGGACGGCTGTTTTTT CASSDRHRGRLFF
. TRBJ2-5 . TRBV12-3/TRBV12-4 TGTGCCAGCAGTTTTAACACAGGCGGTCTACAAGAGACCCAGTACTTC CASSFNTGGLQETQYF
. TRBJ2-3 TRBD2 TRBV4-2 TGTGCCAGCAGCCACACTTACTCGGGAACTAGCGGGGGAACCACAGATACGCAGTATTTT CASSHTYSGTSGGTTDTQYF
. TRBJ2-2 . TRBV29-1 TGCAGCGGCTGGGCGAACACCGGGGAGCTGTTTTTT CSGWANTGELFF
. TRBJ1-4 . TRBV20-1 TGCAGTGCTAGATTAACTAATGAAAAACTGTTTTTT CSARLTNEKLFF
few TRBJ1-2 . TRBV5-1 TGCGCCAGCAGCTTCTCCTCGGGGACCGCGAATGGCTACACCTTC CASSFSSGTANGYTF
few TRBJ1-6 TRBD1 TRBV20-1 TGCAGTGCTAGAACCCCCACCGGGACAGGGAACTCACCCCTCCACTTT CSARTPTGTGNSPLHF
many TRBJ1-1 . TRBV29-1 TGCAGCGTTGCGCGACGTCTGAACACTGAAGCTTTCTTT CSVARRLNTEAFF
. TRBJ1-1 . TRBV12-5 TGTGCTAGTGGTTTGATCCTCGGACGCGAGAACACTGAAGCTTTCTTT CASGLILGRENTEAFF